Detailed here is one T cell receptor (beta chain). This clonotype was counted at least ten times. The target of this receptor is not known. Base qualities are not provided; no much larger clone lies one nucleotide away. For repertoire sequencing, TCR beta CDR3 regions were amplified from RNA transcripts. The first round of RT-PCR was done with HTBI primers and the Qiagen OneStep RT-PCR kit, and was followed by a second round of multiplex PCR, then size selection and purification. Sequencing of the libraries was carried out on an Illumina HiSeq2000 in paired-end mode with 100 bp reads. Concerning the study's data processing: SOAPnuke was used to process the reads, throwing out any read that had adapters, had uncalled bases, had a mean Phred below 15, or lacked an exact constant-primer or identifier match. COPE v1.2.5 was used to merge high-quality paired reads. Each unique nucleotide sequence was defined as a clonotype, and clonotypes were aligned to IMGT TRB V, D and J references with MiTCR v1.1. The analysis was limited to V-J combinations with a frequency above 0.0001, which together covered more than 99% of repertoires. For each V-J combination, a TCR clonal expansion and chaos score was defined as the ratio of F50 clonal expansion to chaos observed in the TCRdist matrix. Welch's t-statistics and random forest were used to narrow the features down to 13 V-J combinations, which were then fed into a naive Bayes classifier. The similarity between thyroid and blood repertoires was quantified using the Morisita-Horn index. TCRdb itself trimmed the public reads at Q25 with fastp, ran MiXCR and retained productive beta chains. Rows are unified per CDR3 protein, each entry keeping the most common DNA and genes. The authors' filters were not applied to this entry. In this sample the table shows roughly 380,000 distinct CDR3 sequences, less than 20% of which occur a single time. The ten top clones hold roughly 7% of the sample.

The record originates from a study of Graves' ophthalmopathy and Graves' hyperthyroidism listed by TCRdb under 2018. The study in broad terms: Peripheral blood was collected at initial diagnosis, before any treatment. To tell Graves' ophthalmopathy apart from Graves' hyperthyroidism, and to predict which patients would progress to ophthalmopathy, the study relied on TCR beta repertoire signatures. In total, around 130 blood samples were TCR-sequenced: 40 to 45 ophthalmopathy, some 75 hyperthyroidism and roughly 17 hyperthyroidism-to-ophthalmopathy patients. To explore V-J signatures that separate ophthalmopathy from hyperthyroidism, a discovery set of about 96 patients was enrolled, consisting of roughly 45 with ophthalmopathy and 57 with stable hyperthyroidism. An independent validation cohort was composed of around 19 hyperthyroidism patients and roughly 16 patients who later progressed from hyperthyroidism to ophthalmopathy. In roughly six hyperthyroidism patients, the T-cell repertoire of thyroid tissue was compared with the T-cell repertoire of blood. Once sampling was done, hyperthyroidism patients were given methimazole at a starting dose of 30 mg daily, while ophthalmopathy patients were given high-dose intravenous methylprednisolone. The approximately 100 discovery patients were randomly split 7:3 into training and test sets. General study outcomes and caveats: Most expanded thyroid clonotypes with frequency above 0.001 were also detected in blood, suggesting blood repertoires may reflect the thyroid immune response. Sample size was not statistically predetermined, and group allocation was not concealed from the investigators. In cross-validation, the 13-signature model distinguished ophthalmopathy from stable hyperthyroidism with about 90% sensitivity and 81% to 83% specificity, and in the test set the corresponding values were approximately 80% and 68%. In validation, the model predicted ophthalmopathy progression with about 71% sensitivity and about 73% specificity; around twelve predicted patients were CT-confirmed with GO in a median of about 7.1 months.

A patient counted as having stable hyperthyroidism if there was no progression to ophthalmopathy within 18 months of follow-up. Hyperthyroidism patients were newly diagnosed, with disease duration under 2 months, and aged 18 to 65 years. Patients with other autoimmune diseases, uncontrolled infections, pregnancy or lactation were excluded. Diagnosis was based on clinical symptoms, serum thyroxine, TRAb, thyroid ultrasound and orbital computed tomography. Using Ficoll-Paque density gradient centrifugation, PBMCs were isolated from 10 ml of fresh peripheral blood. Total RNA was extracted using Trizol reagent, and RNA quality was checked on an Agilent 2100 Bioanalyzer. Deletion took 0 bases off V and 7 bases off J, with a span of 6 bases between the germline ends. Reading from cysteine to phenylalanine, the CDR3 counts 12 amino acids. Only the CDR3 DNA is retained, 36 bases long and in frame from the first base. According to the germline V gene, CDR1 reads MNHEY and CDR2 reads SVGAGI.

The V gene is TRBV6-5 and the J gene is TRBJ1-2; the D segment cannot be called with confidence. The origin of this receptor is a woman aged 18-30 years with stable Graves' hyperthyroidism. Donor details come from another sample of the same person, matched by shared clones. The specimen was peripheral blood. The CDR3 in this case is CASSYSTGGYTF. The DNA is TGTGCCAGCAGTTACTCCACGGGTGGCTACACCTTC.